This T cell receptor beta chain appears in the sequencing data of a study of blood T cell repertoires in COVID-19. The wider study: The United States, Italy and Spain supplied acute and convalescent COVID-19 samples. T cells, B-cell-depleted T cells, or PBMCs provided the cDNA or gDNA that served as material.

TCRdb's copy holds only in-frame clones and misses some; the assay was immunoSEQ multiplex PCR. Of over 200,000 clones listed, roughly nine tenths are singletons. The study drew participants aged about 18 to 89 years from under 30 US areas. Cohorts were determined from participant-reported clinical history. A single count supports this clone. The sample was PBMCs or T cells enriched from blood (not recorded which). This TCR was sampled from a human donor in a cohort exposed to, infected with or recovered from COVID-19 (not recorded which). The donor label of this sample is uncertain.

In nucleotides, the CDR3 is TGTGCCAGCTCACCGAGTAACTACAATGAGCAGTTCTTC. This gives the protein CASSPSNYNEQFF. The rearrangement joins TRBV18 to TRBJ2-1; D remains ambiguous. With 3 bases removed from V and 3 bases from J, the gap between germline ends came to 6 bases. This CDR3 has 13 residues. From germline, CDR1 is KGHSH and CDR2 LQKENI. Supplemented by reference TRBV18 and TRBJ2-1, the full variable domain reads NAGVMQNPRHLVRRRGQEARLRCSPMKGHSHVYWYRQLPEEGLKFMVYLQKENIIDESGMPKERFSAEFPKEGPSILRIQQVVRGDSAAYFCASSPSNYNEQFFGPGTRLTVL.